This T cell receptor (beta chain) was identified in a study of vaccination and CD4 T cells after COVID-19. The Oncomine TCR Beta short-read assay was applied to DNA of cultured CD4+ T cells. TCRdb reprocessed the PCR reads with MiXCR, giving one entry per CDR3 protein. Among under 25,000 distinct CDR3 sequences listed, roughly a quarter were seen once. Trimming shortened V by 1 base and J by 1 base, and 17 bases separated the two germline ends. Germline V lookup: CDR1 SGHVT, CDR2 SQSDAQ. This CDR3 is 18 amino acids long. Turning to this clonotype: What it recognizes is unknown.

Treatment noted: approximately nine-day PBMC culture with coronavirus spike peptide pools or control peptides (ViraFEST assay). Sequencing used cultured CD4+ T cells from blood. V is TRBV7-4 and J is TRBJ2-1; D is ambiguous. The source is a human donor with COVID-19. CDR3 sequence reads: CASSLEDRQTDSYNEQFF. In DNA form, the CDR3 reads TGTGCCAGCAGCTTAGAGGATAGGCAGACGGATTCCTACAATGAGCAGTTCTTC.